These T cell receptor beta chains were read from a single sample in a study of shared clonotypes between healthy human individuals. Produced via immunoSEQ multiplex PCR; TCRdb's table is partial and in-frame only. The repertoire holds some 2,500,000 clones, with under 95% as singletons. Material for sequencing was naive CD4+ T cells from PBMCs. Receptors originate from a man aged 18-30 years in good health. Some clones in this sample may be carry-over from other donors' samples. CDR3s include the opening cysteine and the closing phenylalanine or tryptophan. D genes are given only for firm matches. Expanded clones are given a class, and other clones once, few, many or no size at all.

D,V,J,size,length,DNA,CDR3
NA,TRBV18,TRBJ2-1,NA,16,TGTGCCAGCTCACCATCTCCGGACTTCCTTTCGCATGAGCAGTTCTTC,CASSPSPDFLSHEQFF
NA,TRBV2,TRBJ1-3,NA,13,TGTGCCAGCATCCGGGACTTTGGAAACACCATATATTTT,CASIRDFGNTIYF
TRBD2,TRBV4-1,TRBJ2-1,NA,18,TGCGCCAGCAGCCAAGATTGGTTAGCGGGAGTAGCCTACAATGAGCAGTTCTTC,CASSQDWLAGVAYNEQFF
NA,TRBV29-1,TRBJ1-2,NA,14,TGCAGCGTTGGAGGCCTTCGGGGAAACTATGGCTACACCTTC,CSVGGLRGNYGYTF
TRBD1,TRBV6-5,TRBJ1-2,NA,15,TGTGCCAGCACCGTGGGACAGGGGATTGACTATGGCTACACCTTC,CASTVGQGIDYGYTF
NA,TRBV29-1,TRBJ2-2,NA,14,TGCAGCGTTGATGGGGCCCCGAACACCGGGGAGCTGTTTTTT,CSVDGAPNTGELFF
TRBD2,TRBV7-2,TRBJ2-2,NA,19,TGTGCCAGCAGCCCGCGGTGGGGTAGCGGGAGTCGGAGCACCGGGGAGCTGTTTTTT,CASSPRWGSGSRSTGELFF
NA,TRBV9,TRBJ2-2,NA,16,TGTGCCAGCAGCGCCTTTGGAGGGCCCCACACCGGGGAGCTGTTTTTT,CASSAFGGPHTGELFF
TRBD2,TRBV5-1,TRBJ2-3,NA,16,TGCGCCAGCAGCTTCCCCCGGACTAGCGGGAAAGATACGCAGTATTTT,CASSFPRTSGKDTQYF
NA,TRBV10-3,TRBJ1-1,NA,15,TGTGCCATTAGCCCCAGACAGGCGAGGAACACTGAAGCTTTCTTT,CAISPRQARNTEAFF
TRBD1,TRBV9,TRBJ2-3,once,15,TGTGCCAGCAGCGTAGGACAGGGTTTTACAGATACGCAGTATTTT,CASSVGQGFTDTQYF
NA,TRBV7-9,TRBJ1-3,NA,17,TGTGCCAGCACCGTCACCCTCTCAGGAATCTCTGGAAACACCATATATTTT,CASTVTLSGISGNTIYF
TRBD2,TRBV30,TRBJ2-2,NA,12,TGTGCCTGTGGGAGGGCGGCCGGGGAGCTGTTTTTT,CACGRAAGELFF
NA,TRBV5-1,TRBJ2-2,NA,14,TGCGCCAGTAAGAGCAGGGAATTCAGCGGGGAGCTGTTTTTT,CASKSREFSGELFF
NA,TRBV28,TRBJ1-2,NA,15,TGTGCCAGCAGTTTAAAGGACCGCCGATACTATGGCTACACCTTC,CASSLKDRRYYGYTF
NA,TRBV15,TRBJ1-2,NA,17,TGTGCCACCAGCAGAGATCGGTTGATGGGGGCGACGTATGGCTACACCTTC,CATSRDRLMGATYGYTF
NA,TRBV6-5,TRBJ1-1,NA,11,TGTGCCAGCAGTGATCCTCTCGAAGCTTTCTTT,CASSDPLEAFF
NA,TRBV7-9,TRBJ1-3,NA,15,TGTGCCAGCAGCTTAATTGGGGGCGCTGGAAACACCATATATTTT,CASSLIGGAGNTIYF
NA,TRBV29-1,TRBJ2-1,once,13,TGCAGCGTTGAAGGGCTAGCGCTCGGTGAGCAGTTCTTC,CSVEGLALGEQFF
NA,TRBV7-9,TRBJ1-4,NA,15,TGTGCCAGCAGCTTAGGCCAGATCCGGGATGAAAAACTGTTTTTT,CASSLGQIRDEKLFF
TRBD2,TRBV7-2,TRBJ2-5,NA,17,TGTGCCAGCAGCCCTAGAGGTGGCGGGAGGGCACAAGAGACCCAGTACTTC,CASSPRGGGRAQETQYF
TRBD2,TRBV19,TRBJ2-1,once,18,TGTGCCAGTAGTATCGGACTAGCGGGAGGGGCGGGCTACAATGAGCAGTTCTTC,CASSIGLAGGAGYNEQFF
NA,TRBV5-8,TRBJ2-3,NA,15,TGTGCCAGCAGCTTGAGTGGAATAGGAACAGATACGCAGTATTTT,CASSLSGIGTDTQYF
NA,TRBV18,TRBJ1-5,NA,14,TGTGCCAGCTCACCTACGCATAGCAATCAGCCCCAGCATTTT,CASSPTHSNQPQHF
TRBD1,TRBV28,TRBJ1-1,NA,15,TGTGCCAGCAGTCCCTGGACAGGCGGGAACACTGAAGCTTTCTTT,CASSPWTGGNTEAFF
TRBD1,TRBV19,TRBJ1-5,NA,13,TGTGCCAGTAGTAGGGACAGAGGTTTGCCCCAGCATTTT,CASSRDRGLPQHF